These 4 T cell receptor beta chains originate from one sample sequenced in a study of blood T cell repertoires in COVID-19. Clones were sequenced by immunoSEQ multiplex PCR, and TCRdb holds only the in-frame ones, with some missing. Among roughly 200,000 clones, 86% were seen once, and the ten largest hold under 3%. The source material was peripheral blood. The source of these receptors is a woman in her thirties with active or convalescent COVID-19.

This sequence joins TRBV19 and TRBJ1-1; possible D gene TRBD1, 6 bases. The CDR3 has 12 amino acids. Germline CDR1 LNHDA, CDR2 SQIVND (reference sequence). V was pared by 7 bases and J by 4 bases, with 10 bases between. The DNA for the CDR3 is TGTGCCAGTAATGGGGGCGGCACTGAAGCTTTCTTT. It specifies CASNGGGTEAFF.

V is TRBV5-1 and J is TRBJ2-1; 7 bases are shared with TRBD2. The V gene's germline CDR1 is SGHRS and CDR2 YFSETQ. The CDR3 extends over 18 amino acids. The trim removed 0 bases at V and 0 bases at J, leaving 9 bases unmatched. CDR3 DNA sequence: TGCGCCAGCAGCTTGGGTTGGGGCGGGGGAAGCTCCTACAATGAGCAGTTCTTC. Translating it yields CASSLGWGGGSSYNEQFF.

This rearrangement joins TRBV11-3 to TRBJ2-1, with 13 bases identical to TRBD2. Germline V gives CDR1 SGHNT, CDR2 YENEEA. The length of the CDR3 is 18 residues. Losses at the gene ends were 5 bases for V and 0 bases for J; bases not matched to a gene: 7. The CDR3 spells CASSATGLAGSSYNEQFF. The DNA for the CDR3 is TGTGCCAGCAGCGCTACGGGACTAGCGGGGAGCTCCTACAATGAGCAGTTCTTC.

The rearrangement links TRBV11-2 to TRBJ1-1; no firm D call. Between the trimmed V and J ends, which lost 5 bases and 3 bases, there was a span of 13 bases. This CDR3 contains 14 residues. CDR1 is SGHAT and CDR2 is FQNNGV in the germline V gene. The CDR3: CASSPSFSDTEAFF. The CDR3 bases are TGTGCCAGCAGCCCCTCCTTTTCCGACACTGAAGCTTTCTTT.